These T cell receptor beta chains were read from a single sample in a study of T cells in narcolepsy. Generated by immunoSEQ multiplex PCR, the TCRdb table keeps only in-frame clones and is missing some. The table shows some 20,000 clones, with around 83% occurring only once. The specimen was memory (CD45RA-) CD4+ T cells from blood. These receptors all stem from a human donor in good health. The CDR3 runs from the conserved cysteine through the conserved F or W. The D gene is left open where the match is weak. The listing skips clone size in some rows; elsewhere it reads once, few, many or a size class.

DNA: TGTGCCAGCAGCTTATCTAGCGGGAGGAACCCCACCTACGAGCAGTACTTC
CDR3: CASSLSSGRNPTYEQYF
size: few
length: 17
V: TRBV7-2
J: TRBJ2-7
D: TRBD2

DNA: TGTGCCAGCAGTGACGGACGGACCAACTCCTACGAGCAGTACTTC
CDR3: CASSDGRTNSYEQYF
size: NA
length: 15
V: TRBV6-1
J: TRBJ2-7
D: NA

DNA: TGTGCCAGCATTAGAAACGGAGCTAATTCCTACACCTTC
CDR3: CASIRNGANSYTF
size: NA
length: 13
V: TRBV7-2
J: TRBJ1-2
D: NA

DNA: TGTGCCAGCTCACCACCCCTGGGACAGAAATCCTATGGCTACACCTTC
CDR3: CASSPPLGQKSYGYTF
size: NA
length: 16
V: TRBV18
J: TRBJ1-2
D: TRBD1

DNA: TGTGCCAGCAGCGTTCAGGGGGGAGATCAGCCCCAGCATTTT
CDR3: CASSVQGGDQPQHF
size: NA
length: 14
V: TRBV9
J: TRBJ1-5
D: TRBD1

DNA: TGTGCCAGCATACGTCCCACTTACAATGAGCAGTTCTTC
CDR3: CASIRPTYNEQFF
size: NA
length: 13
V: TRBV6-1
J: TRBJ2-1
D: NA

DNA: TGTGCCAGCAGCCCGTCGGGACCCGAGAACACTGAAGCTTTCTTT
CDR3: CASSPSGPENTEAFF
size: NA
length: 15
V: TRBV5-5
J: TRBJ1-1
D: NA

DNA: TGTGCCAGCAGTGAAGTGCCGACCGGGGAGCTGTTTTTT
CDR3: CASSEVPTGELFF
size: NA
length: 13
V: TRBV2
J: TRBJ2-2
D: NA

DNA: TGTGCCAGCAGCTTAGACGGCACCTACGAGCAGTACTTC
CDR3: CASSLDGTYEQYF
size: NA
length: 13
V: TRBV7-2
J: TRBJ2-7
D: NA

DNA: TGTGCCAGCTCGTTTCAACGCGTCATCCCGGATCAAGAGACCCAGTACTTC
CDR3: CASSFQRVIPDQETQYF
size: NA
length: 17
V: TRBV7-2
J: TRBJ2-5
D: NA

DNA: TGTGCCAGCTCACTGGGAGCGAAAGGGGAGACCCAGTACTTC
CDR3: CASSLGAKGETQYF
size: NA
length: 14
V: TRBV18
J: TRBJ2-5
D: NA

DNA: TGTGCCAGTAGTATGTGGGACGACGCCGAGCAGTACTTC
CDR3: CASSMWDDAEQYF
size: NA
length: 13
V: TRBV19
J: TRBJ2-7
D: NA